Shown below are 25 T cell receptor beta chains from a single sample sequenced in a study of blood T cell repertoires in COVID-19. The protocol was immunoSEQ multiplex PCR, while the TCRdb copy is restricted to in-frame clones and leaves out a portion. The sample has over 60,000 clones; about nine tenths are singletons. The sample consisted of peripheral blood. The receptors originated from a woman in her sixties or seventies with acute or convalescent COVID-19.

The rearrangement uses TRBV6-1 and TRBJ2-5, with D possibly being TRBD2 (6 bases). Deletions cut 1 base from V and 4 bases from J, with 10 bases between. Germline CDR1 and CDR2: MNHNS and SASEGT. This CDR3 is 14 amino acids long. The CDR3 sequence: CASSEGGNLETQYF. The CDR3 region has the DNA TGTGCCAGCAGTGAAGGCGGGAATTTAGAGACCCAGTACTTC.

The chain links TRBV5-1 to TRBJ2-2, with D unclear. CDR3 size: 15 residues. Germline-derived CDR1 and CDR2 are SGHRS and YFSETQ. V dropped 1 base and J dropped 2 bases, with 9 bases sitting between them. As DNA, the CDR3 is TGCGCCAGCAGCTTGTTGGCGGATAACACCGGGGAGCTGTTTTTT. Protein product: CASSLLADNTGELFF. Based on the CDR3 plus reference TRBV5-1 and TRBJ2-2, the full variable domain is KAGVTQTPRYLIKTRGQQVTLSCSPISGHRSVSWYQQTPGQGLQFLFEYFSETQRNKGNFPGRFSGRQFSNSRSEMNVSTLELGDSALYLCASSLLADNTGELFFGEGSRLTVL.

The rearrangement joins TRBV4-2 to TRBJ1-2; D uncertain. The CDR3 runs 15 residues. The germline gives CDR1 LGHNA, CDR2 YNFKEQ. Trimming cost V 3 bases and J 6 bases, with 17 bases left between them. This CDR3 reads CASSQVTQARDGYTF. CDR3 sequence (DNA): TGTGCCAGCAGCCAGGTCACTCAAGCGAGGGATGGCTACACCTTC.

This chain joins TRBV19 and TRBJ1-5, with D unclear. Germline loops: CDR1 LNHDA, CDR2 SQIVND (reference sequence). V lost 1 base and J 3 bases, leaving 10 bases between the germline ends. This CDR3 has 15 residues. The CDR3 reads CASSIAVPPNQPQHF. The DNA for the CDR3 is TGTGCCAGTAGTATAGCAGTTCCCCCCAATCAGCCCCAGCATTTT.

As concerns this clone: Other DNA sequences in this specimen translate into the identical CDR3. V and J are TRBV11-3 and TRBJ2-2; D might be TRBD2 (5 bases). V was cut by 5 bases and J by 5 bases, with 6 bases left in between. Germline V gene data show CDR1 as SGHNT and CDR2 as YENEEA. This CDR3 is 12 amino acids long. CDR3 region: CASSRGTGELFF. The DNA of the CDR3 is TGTGCCAGCAGCCGGGGTACCGGGGAGCTGTTTTTT.

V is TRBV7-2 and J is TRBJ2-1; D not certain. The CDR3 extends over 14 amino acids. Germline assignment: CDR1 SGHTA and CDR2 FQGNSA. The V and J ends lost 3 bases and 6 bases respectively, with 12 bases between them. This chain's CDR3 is CASSFPRLANEQFF. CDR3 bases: TGTGCCAGCAGCTTTCCCCGCTTGGCCAATGAGCAGTTCTTC.

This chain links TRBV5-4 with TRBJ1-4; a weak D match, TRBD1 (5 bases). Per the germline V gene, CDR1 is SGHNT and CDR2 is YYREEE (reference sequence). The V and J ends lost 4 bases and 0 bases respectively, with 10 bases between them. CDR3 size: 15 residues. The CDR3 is CASSRQQATNEKLFF. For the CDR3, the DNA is TGTGCCAGCAGCCGACAGCAAGCAACTAATGAAAAACTGTTTTTT. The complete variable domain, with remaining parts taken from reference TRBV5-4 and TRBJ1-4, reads ETGVTQSPTHLIKTRGQQVTLRCSSQSGHNTVSWYQQALGQGPQFIFQYYREEENGRGNFPPRFSGLQFPNYSSELNVNALELDDSALYLCASSRQQATNEKLFFGSGTQLSVL.

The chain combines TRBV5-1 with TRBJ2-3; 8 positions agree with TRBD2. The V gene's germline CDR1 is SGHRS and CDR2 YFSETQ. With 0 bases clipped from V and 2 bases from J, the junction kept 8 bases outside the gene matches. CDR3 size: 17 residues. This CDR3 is CASSLVEGRGATDTQYF. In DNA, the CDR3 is TGCGCCAGCAGCTTGGTCGAAGGGCGGGGGGCCACAGATACGCAGTATTTT.

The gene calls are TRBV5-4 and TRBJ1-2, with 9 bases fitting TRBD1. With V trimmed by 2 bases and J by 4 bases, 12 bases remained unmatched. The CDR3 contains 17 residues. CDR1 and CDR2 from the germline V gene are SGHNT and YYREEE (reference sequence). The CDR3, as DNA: TGTGCCAGCAGCTTTGATTCGGGACAGGGTATATTCTATGGCTACACCTTC. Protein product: CASSFDSGQGIFYGYTF.

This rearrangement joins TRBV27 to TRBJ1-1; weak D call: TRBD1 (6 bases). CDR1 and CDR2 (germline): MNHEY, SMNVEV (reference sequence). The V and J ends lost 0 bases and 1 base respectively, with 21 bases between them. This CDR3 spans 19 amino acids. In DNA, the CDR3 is TGTGCCAGCAGTTTATCACCCCCCGGGGGGGCCCCTGCGAACACTGAAGCTTTCTTT. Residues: CASSLSPPGGAPANTEAFF.

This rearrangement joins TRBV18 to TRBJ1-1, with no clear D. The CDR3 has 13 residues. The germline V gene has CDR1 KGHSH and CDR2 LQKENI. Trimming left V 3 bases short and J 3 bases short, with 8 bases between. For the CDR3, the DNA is TGTGCCAGCTCACCCAGTTACGACACTGAAGCTTTCTTT. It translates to CASSPSYDTEAFF.

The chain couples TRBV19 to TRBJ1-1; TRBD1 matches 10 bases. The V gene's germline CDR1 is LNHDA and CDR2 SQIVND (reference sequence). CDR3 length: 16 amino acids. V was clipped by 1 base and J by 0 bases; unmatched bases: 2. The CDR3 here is CASSIAGTGVNTEAFF. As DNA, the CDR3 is TGTGCCAGTAGTATAGCGGGGACAGGGGTGAACACTGAAGCTTTCTTT.

The CDR3 sequence is CASSLDIGGGGGYTF. The CDR3 bases are TGTGCCAGCAGCTTGGACATCGGCGGGGGAGGTGGCTACACCTTC. The gene calls are TRBV5-4 and TRBJ1-2; tentative D call: TRBD1 (5 bases). Germline-derived CDR1 and CDR2 are SGHNT and YYREEE (reference sequence). This CDR3 has 15 residues. The V and J ends lost 0 bases and 7 bases respectively, with 16 bases between them.

The CDR3 DNA follows: TGTGCCAGCTCACCACCTCAGGGCCCGAACACCGGGGAGCTGTTTTTT. Translated, it gives CASSPPQGPNTGELFF. The V gene is TRBV18, the J gene TRBJ2-2; weak D call: TRBD1 (5 bases). The length of the CDR3 is 16 residues. The V gene lost 0 bases and the J gene lost 0 bases, with 8 bases spanning the gap. Germline CDR1 KGHSH, CDR2 LQKENI.

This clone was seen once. CDR3 nucleotides: TGTGCCAGTAGTATGGGGGGGGCCATCTCAGATACGCAGTATTTT. Protein product: CASSMGGAISDTQYF. V is TRBV19 and J is TRBJ2-3; weak D call: TRBD2 (7 bases). Germline V CDR1 and CDR2: LNHDA, SQIVND (reference sequence). Trimming took off 3 bases at V and 4 bases at J, with 14 bases between the two ends. CDR3 size: 15 residues.

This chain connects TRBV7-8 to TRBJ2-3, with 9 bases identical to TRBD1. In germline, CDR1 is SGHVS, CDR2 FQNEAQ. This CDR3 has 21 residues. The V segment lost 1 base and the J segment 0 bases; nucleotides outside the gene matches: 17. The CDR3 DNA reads TGTGCCAGCAGCTTAGGGCGTTTCTACAGGGGGCCCCGGTTAAGCACAGATACGCAGTATTTT. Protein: CASSLGRFYRGPRLSTDTQYF.

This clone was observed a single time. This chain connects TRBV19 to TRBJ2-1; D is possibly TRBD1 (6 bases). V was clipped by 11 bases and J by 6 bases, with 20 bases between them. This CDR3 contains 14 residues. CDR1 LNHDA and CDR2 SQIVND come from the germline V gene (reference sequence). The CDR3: CASSGGGHPNEQFF. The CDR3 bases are TGTGCCTCCTCAGGTGGGGGACATCCCAATGAGCAGTTCTTC. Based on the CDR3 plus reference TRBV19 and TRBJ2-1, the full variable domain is DGGITQSPKYLFRKEGQNVTLSCEQNLNHDAMYWYRQDPGQGLRLIYYSQIVNDFQKGDIAEGYSVSREKKESFPLTVTSAQKNPTAFYLCASSGGGHPNEQFFGPGTRLTVL.

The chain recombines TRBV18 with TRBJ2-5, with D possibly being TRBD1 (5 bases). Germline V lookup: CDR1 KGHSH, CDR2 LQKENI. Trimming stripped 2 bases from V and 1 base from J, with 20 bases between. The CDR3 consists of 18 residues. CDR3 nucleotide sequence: TGTGCCAGCTCACCATCCGCGACCCGACAGTACCTCCAAGAGACCCAGTACTTC. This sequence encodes CASSPSATRQYLQETQYF. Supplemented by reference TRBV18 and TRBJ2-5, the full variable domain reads NAGVMQNPRHLVRRRGQEARLRCSPMKGHSHVYWYRQLPEEGLKFMVYLQKENIIDESGMPKERFSAEFPKEGPSILRIQQVVRGDSAAYFCASSPSATRQYLQETQYFGPGTRLLVL.

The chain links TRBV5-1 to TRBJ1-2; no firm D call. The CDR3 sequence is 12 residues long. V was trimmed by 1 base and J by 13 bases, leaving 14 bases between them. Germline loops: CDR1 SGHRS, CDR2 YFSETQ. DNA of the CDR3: TGCGCCAGCAGCTTGCTCGGGCCCGAGGGCACCTTC. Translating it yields CASSLLGPEGTF.

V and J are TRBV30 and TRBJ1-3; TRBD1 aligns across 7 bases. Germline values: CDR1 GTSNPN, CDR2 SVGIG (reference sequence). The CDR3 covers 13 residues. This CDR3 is CVLEGASGNTIYF. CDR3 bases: TGTGTACTAGAGGGGGCTTCTGGAAACACCATATATTTT.

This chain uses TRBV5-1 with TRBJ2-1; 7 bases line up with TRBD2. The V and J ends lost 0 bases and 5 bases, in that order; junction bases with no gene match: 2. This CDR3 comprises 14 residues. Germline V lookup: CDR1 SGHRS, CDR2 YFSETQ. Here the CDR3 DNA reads TGCGCCAGCAGCTTGGAACTAGCGCACAATGAGCAGTTCTTC. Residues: CASSLELAHNEQFF.

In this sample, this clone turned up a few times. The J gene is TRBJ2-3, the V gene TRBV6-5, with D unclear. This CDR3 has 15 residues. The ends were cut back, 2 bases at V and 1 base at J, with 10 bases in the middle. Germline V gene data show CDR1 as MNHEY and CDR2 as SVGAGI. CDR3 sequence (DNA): TGTGCCAGCAGTTACGTCTTTTCCCGCACAGATACGCAGTATTTT. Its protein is CASSYVFSRTDTQYF.

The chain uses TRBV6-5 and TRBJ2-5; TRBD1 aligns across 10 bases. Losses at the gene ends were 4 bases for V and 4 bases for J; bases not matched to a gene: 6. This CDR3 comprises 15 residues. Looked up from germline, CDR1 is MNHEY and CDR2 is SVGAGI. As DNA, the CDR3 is TGTGCCAGCAGTTCTCCGGGACAGGGGTCAGAGACCCAGTACTTC. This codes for CASSSPGQGSETQYF.

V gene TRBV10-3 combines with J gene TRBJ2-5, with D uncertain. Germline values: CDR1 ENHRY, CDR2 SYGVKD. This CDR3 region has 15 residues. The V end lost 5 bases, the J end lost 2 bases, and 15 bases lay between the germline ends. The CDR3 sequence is CAISSSLYEQETQYF. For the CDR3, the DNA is TGTGCCATCAGTTCCTCCCTCTACGAGCAAGAGACCCAGTACTTC.

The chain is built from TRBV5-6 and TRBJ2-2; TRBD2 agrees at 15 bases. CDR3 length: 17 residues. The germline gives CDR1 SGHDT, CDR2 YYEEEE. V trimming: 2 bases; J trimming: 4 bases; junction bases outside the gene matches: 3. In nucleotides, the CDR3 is TGTGCCAGCAGCTTCGGACTAGCGGGGGGGACCACCGGGGAGCTGTTTTTT. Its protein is CASSFGLAGGTTGELFF.